Below, 11 T cell receptor beta chains from the same sample are listed, as sequenced in a study of blood T cells in healthy people across ages. A second PCR of 7 to 11 cycles used a sample-barcoded 5' primer and a J-beta primer mix. Via MiXCR, TCRdb re-called the 5' RACE reads, giving one row per CDR3 protein. The sample has 850,000 to 1,300,000 distinct CDR3 sequences; 45% are singletons. The material sequenced was blood. The receptors come from a woman aged 55-69 years in good health.

The table lists this clonotype with a few counts. This may be a read error: a much more frequent sequence differs by one nucleotide. This chain links TRBV20-1 with TRBJ2-7; 9 positions agree with TRBD2. Germline V CDR1 and CDR2: DFQATT, SNEGSKA (reference sequence). J was trimmed by 6 bases and V by 6 bases; bases with no gene match: 15. This CDR3 region has 15 residues. CDR3 loop: CSAPPRIAGAREQYF. The CDR3, as DNA: TGCAGTGCCCCACCTCGTATAGCGGGAGCGCGCGAGCAGTACTTC.

The V call is TRBV14, the J call TRBJ2-5, with TRBD1 as a possible D gene (5 bases). This CDR3 has 14 amino acids. CDR1 is SGHDN and CDR2 is FVKESK in the germline V gene. The V end lost 1 base, the J end lost 11 bases, and 17 bases lay between the germline ends. CDR3 amino acids: CASSQGSWGNEQYF. CDR3 coding DNA: TGTGCCAGCAGCCAAGGGTCCTGGGGCAATGAGCAGTACTTC.

This clonotype was observed a handful of times. V and J are TRBV7-2 and TRBJ2-7, with 8 bases identical to TRBD1. CDR3 length equals 16 residues. V was pared by 1 base and J by 4 bases, with 9 bases of the junction left unmatched. CDR1 and CDR2 from the germline V gene are SGHTA and FQGNSA. CDR3 in DNA: TGTGCCAGCAGCTTAGGGTTGGGGACAGGAAAGTACGAGCAGTACTTC. It translates to CASSLGLGTGKYEQYF.

This clonotype was picked up a small number of times. V usage is TRBV7-2 and J usage is TRBJ2-1; 7 positions match TRBD2. The CDR3 runs to 16 residues. After removal of 1 base from V and 7 bases from J, the junction contained 10 bases not matched to a gene. Germline V gene data show CDR1 as SGHTA and CDR2 as FQGNSA. CDR3 sequence reads: CASSLGGGRGRNEQFF. The CDR3 DNA reads TGTGCCAGCAGCTTAGGGGGGGGACGGGGTCGGAATGAGCAGTTCTTC.

The chain couples TRBV2 to TRBJ2-7; D uncertain. The CDR3 has 11 residues. V was clipped by 7 bases and J by 12 bases, with 16 bases between them. CDR1 is SNHLY and CDR2 is FYNNEI in the germline V gene. In DNA, the CDR3 is TGTGCCAGCACGATTGCCTACGAGACGTACTTC. Protein: CASTIAYETYF.

The V call is TRBV6-2 or TRBV6-3, the J call TRBJ2-1; 8 bases are a match to TRBD2. CDR1 is MNHEY, CDR2 SVGEGT, per germline. This CDR3 region has 16 residues. J lost 3 bases, V lost 4 bases, and 8 bases had no gene match. In DNA, the CDR3 is TGTGCCAGCAGTTCCCCCAGTGCGGGAGGCTACAATGAGCAGTTCTTC. It translates to CASSSPSAGGYNEQFF.

This clonotype was seen a single time. This chain uses TRBV6-5 with TRBJ1-2, with TRBD1 matching 9 bases. Trimming at V came to 6 bases and at J to 1 base, leaving 6 bases not matched to a gene. The CDR3 is 15 amino acids. Looked up from germline, CDR1 is MNHEY and CDR2 is SVGAGI. The CDR3 loop reads CASSLDRGNNYGYTF. The CDR3 DNA reads TGTGCCAGCAGCCTGGACAGGGGTAATAACTATGGCTACACCTTC.

This clonotype was detected only a few times. The gene calls are TRBV7-8 and TRBJ2-1; D perhaps matches TRBD2 (6 bases). CDR3 length: 17 amino acids. CDR1 is SGHVS, CDR2 FQNEAQ, per germline. Trimming removed 1 base from V and 4 bases from J, with 17 bases in between. CDR3 sequence reads: CASSLGRRGFYYNEQFF. The DNA for the CDR3 is TGTGCCAGCAGCTTAGGGAGGCGGGGCTTCTATTACAATGAGCAGTTCTTC.

CDR3 bases: TGTGCCAGCAGTTTAAGCCCCCAGGACAGGGGCTACGAGCAGTACTTC. It yields the protein CASSLSPQDRGYEQYF. The V and J genes are TRBV28 and TRBJ2-7, with TRBD1 matching over 9 bases. This CDR3 contains 16 residues. With V trimmed by 2 bases and J by 3 bases, 8 bases remained unmatched. The germline gives CDR1 MDHEN, CDR2 SYDVKM. The variable domain in full, with the rest retrieved from reference TRBV28 and TRBJ2-7, is DVKVTQSSRYLVKRTGEKVFLECVQDMDHENMFWYRQDPGLGLRLIYFSYDVKMKEKGDIPEGYSVSREKKERFSLILESASTNQTSMYLCASSLSPQDRGYEQYFGPGTRLTVT.

The sample holds many counts of this clonotype. The rearrangement uses TRBV9 and TRBJ2-7, with 10 positions matching TRBD1. Germline trimming cut 3 bases from V and 6 bases from J; bases unmatched to any gene: 6. Germline V CDR1 and CDR2: SGDLS, YYNGEE. This CDR3 has 14 amino acids. In DNA form, the CDR3 reads TGTGCCAGCAGCGCCTGGGACAGGGGTGGCGAGCAGTACTTC. Translated: CASSAWDRGGEQYF.

This sequence joins TRBV7-9 and TRBJ2-3; D gene unclear. Trimming removed 4 bases at V and 4 bases at J, with 15 bases between. This CDR3 is 15 amino acids long. CDR1 is SEHNR, CDR2 FQNEAQ, per germline (reference sequence). For the CDR3, the DNA is TGTGCCAGCAGCTCCCCCCCGGTAGTTCCAGATACGCAGTATTTT. It translates to CASSSPPVVPDTQYF.